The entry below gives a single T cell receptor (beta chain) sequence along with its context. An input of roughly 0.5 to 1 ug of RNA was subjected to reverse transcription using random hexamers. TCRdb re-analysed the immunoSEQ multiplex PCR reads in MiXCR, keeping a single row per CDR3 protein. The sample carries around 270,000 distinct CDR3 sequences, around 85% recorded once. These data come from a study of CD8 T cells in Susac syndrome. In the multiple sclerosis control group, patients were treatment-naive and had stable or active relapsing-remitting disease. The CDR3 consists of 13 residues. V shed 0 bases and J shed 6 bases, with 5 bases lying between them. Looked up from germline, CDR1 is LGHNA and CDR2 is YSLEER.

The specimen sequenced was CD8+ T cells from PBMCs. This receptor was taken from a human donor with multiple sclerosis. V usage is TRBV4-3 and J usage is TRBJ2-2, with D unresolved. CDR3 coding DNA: TGCGCCAGCAGCCAAGATATTGCCGGGGAGCTGTTTTTT. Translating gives CASSQDIAGELFF.